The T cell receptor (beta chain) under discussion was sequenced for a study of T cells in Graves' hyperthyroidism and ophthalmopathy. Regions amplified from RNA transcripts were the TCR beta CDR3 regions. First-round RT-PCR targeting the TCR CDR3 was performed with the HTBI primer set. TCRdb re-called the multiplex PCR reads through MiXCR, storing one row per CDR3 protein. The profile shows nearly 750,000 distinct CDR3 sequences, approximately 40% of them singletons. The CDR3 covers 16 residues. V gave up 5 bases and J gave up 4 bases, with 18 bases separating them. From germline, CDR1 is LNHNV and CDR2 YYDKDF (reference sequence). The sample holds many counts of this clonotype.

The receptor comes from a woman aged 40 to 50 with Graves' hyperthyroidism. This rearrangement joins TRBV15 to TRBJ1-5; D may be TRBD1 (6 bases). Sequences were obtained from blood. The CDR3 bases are TGTGCCACCAGCCGACATCGCACAGGGTTTAATCAGCCCCAGCATTTT. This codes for CATSRHRTGFNQPQHF. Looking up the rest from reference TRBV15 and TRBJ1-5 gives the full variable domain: DAMVIQNPRYQVTQFGKPVTLSCSQTLNHNVMYWYQQKSSQAPKLLFHYYDKDFNNEADTPDNFQSRRPNTSFCFLDIRSPGLGDTAMYLCATSRHRTGFNQPQHFGDGTRLSIL.